This T cell receptor (beta chain) is drawn from a study of pediatric ulcerative colitis. Study background: Ulcerative colitis patients had pancolitis or left-sided colitis, with confirming histology.

The method was immunoSEQ multiplex PCR; TCRdb's version includes in-frame clones alone and lacks a portion of them. The sample lists roughly 64,000 clones; approximately 87% were seen once. A remark on this clone: Its target is unknown.

Overall study findings and caveats: Substantially fewer templates came from a couple of patients' blood samples.

The V gene end was trimmed by 0 bases and the J gene end by 5 bases; junction bases not matched to a gene: 8. This CDR3 comprises 17 residues. CDR1 is SGHRS and CDR2 is YFSETQ in the germline V gene. This TCR came from a boy under 18 with severe ulcerative colitis. Sequenced material: blood. V gene TRBV5-1 combines with J gene TRBJ2-2; TRBD1 matches 9 bases. The chain's CDR3 is CASSLVWTGDGTGELFF. The DNA for the CDR3 is TGCGCCAGCAGCTTGGTATGGACAGGGGACGGGACCGGGGAGCTGTTTTTT.